This T cell receptor beta chain was recovered during a study of long-term antiretroviral therapy in people with HIV. At survey level, the immunoSEQ assay was run in its v3.0 version. The method was immunoSEQ multiplex PCR; TCRdb's version includes in-frame clones alone and lacks a portion of them. The sample holds about 18,000 clones, just under 80% seen once. The CDR3 is 11 residues long. V lost 5 bases, J lost 4 bases, and 9 bases lay in between. The germline V gene encodes CDR1 DFQATT and CDR2 SNEGSKA (reference sequence). This clone appeared a single time. Antigen specificity is unknown. Researchers secured at least one pre-ART and at least two post-ART PBMC samples from each donor. The samples, holding roughly 0.9-10 million cryopreserved PBMC, were thawed before DNA extraction was carried out. The study's findings and limits: Blood dates from the mid-2000s to the late 2010s, possibly under older ART regimens. Dominant in the repertoire at all time points were clones expanded before ART.

The TCR comes from a woman in her forties or fifties with HIV. This specimen consisted of unsorted PBMCs, obtained 0.3 years after starting antiretroviral therapy. This chain joins TRBV20-1 and TRBJ2-7; D gene uncertain. The CDR3 loop is CSAPDAYEQYF. The CDR3 coding sequence is TGCAGTGCTCCAGACGCATACGAGCAGTACTTC.